Detailed here is one TCR beta chain. Its antigen is not known. This entry is derived from a study of T cells expressing NK-cell markers. Study summary: Obtained from sorted CD3+CD56+NKG2C+, CD3+CD56+NKG2C- and CD3+CD56-NKG2C+ T cells were the TCR beta repertoires.

Beta-chain TCR cDNA was generated via 5'RACE template switching with UMIs. TCRdb reprocessed the 5' RACE reads and keeps a single row for each CDR3 protein, giving no DNA. The sample table sets out 550,000 or so distinct CDR3 sequences. Findings and caveats of the study: The dominant NKG2C+ clonotypes represented about 1.0-8% of CD8+ T cells in over 5 donors.

This TCR was recovered from a man in his late teens or twenties in good health. The specimen sequenced was blood T cells: a sorted CD56 or NKG2C T cell subset, CD4+ or CD8+ T cells, or bulk PBMC T cells (not recorded which).

The CDR3 region is CASSTSGIDYEQYF. The rearrangement uses TRBV12-3 or TRBV12-4 and TRBJ2-7. CDR3 size: 14 residues.